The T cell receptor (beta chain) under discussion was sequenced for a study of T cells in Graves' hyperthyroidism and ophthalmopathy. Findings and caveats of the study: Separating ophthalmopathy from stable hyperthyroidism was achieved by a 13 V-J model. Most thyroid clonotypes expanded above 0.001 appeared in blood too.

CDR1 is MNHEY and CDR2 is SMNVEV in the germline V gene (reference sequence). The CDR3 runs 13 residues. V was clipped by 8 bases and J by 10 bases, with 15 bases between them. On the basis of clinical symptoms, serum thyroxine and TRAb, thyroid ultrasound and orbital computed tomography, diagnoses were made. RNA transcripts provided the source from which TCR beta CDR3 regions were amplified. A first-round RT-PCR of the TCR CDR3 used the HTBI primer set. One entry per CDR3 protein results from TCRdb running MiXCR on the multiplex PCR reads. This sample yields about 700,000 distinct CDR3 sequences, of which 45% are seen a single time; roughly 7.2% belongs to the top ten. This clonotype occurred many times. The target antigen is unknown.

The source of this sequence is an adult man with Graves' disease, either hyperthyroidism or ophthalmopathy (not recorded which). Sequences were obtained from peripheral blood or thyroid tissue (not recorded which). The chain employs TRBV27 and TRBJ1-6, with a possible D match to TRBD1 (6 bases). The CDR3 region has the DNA TGTGCCAGCCTTGGACAGCTGGGCTCACCCCTCCACTTT. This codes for CASLGQLGSPLHF.